This T cell receptor (beta chain) was found in a study of beta chain features in type 1 diabetes. Study as a whole: On cell yields, gender and age, patients and healthy donors were similar. Findings of the study overall: The VDJ junctions of type 1 diabetes patients carried fewer insertions and more deletions. Moderately but significantly shorter TCRB CDR3s were found in Type 1 diabetes patients in all four CD4+ subsets. Cells expressing TCR highly could be over-represented by cDNA sequencing. PCR may have favored shorter templates equally in patients and controls.

Germline CDR1 is SQVTM and CDR2 is ANQGSEA. The CDR3 is made up of 14 amino acids. V lost 7 bases and J lost 1, with 16 bases in between. This clone was picked up one time. Its antigen is currently unknown. The investigators reverse transcribed all of the isolated RNA, so they sequenced expressed TCRB transcripts. Clones were sequenced by immunoSEQ multiplex PCR, and TCRdb holds only the in-frame ones, with some missing. The repertoire holds some 170,000 clones, with roughly 59% as singletons. Sample: naive CD4+ T cells from blood. The chain links TRBV29-1 to TRBJ1-1; D is possibly TRBD1 (6 bases). This TCR derives from a man aged 30 to 45 with type 1 diabetes. The CDR3 DNA sequence: TGCAGCGGGAGACAGGTCCGCGGGAACACTGAAGCTTTCTTT. Translated, it gives CSGRQVRGNTEAFF.